The 23 T cell receptor beta chains below come from one sample, sequenced in a study of T cells in Graves' hyperthyroidism and ophthalmopathy. TCR beta CDR3 regions were amplified from RNA transcripts. The HTBI set primed first-round TCR CDR3 RT-PCR. From the multiplex PCR reads, TCRdb called clonotypes with MiXCR, one entry per CDR3 protein. The profile shows some 620,000 distinct CDR3 sequences, about 17% of them singletons. Sequenced: blood. All receptors derive from a woman aged 25 to 45 with Graves' hyperthyroidism.

This clonotype was detected ten times or more. The chain carries TRBV28 and TRBJ2-7, with D possibly being TRBD2 (6 bases). The germline gives CDR1 MDHEN, CDR2 SYDVKM. The V end lost 8 bases, the J end lost 0 bases, and 17 bases lay between the germline ends. This CDR3 comprises 15 residues. The CDR3 protein is CASRTRRLVSYEQYF. CDR3 in DNA: TGTGCCAGCCGGACTCGGAGACTAGTCTCCTACGAGCAGTACTTC.

This clonotype was observed many times. The rearrangement links TRBV29-1 to TRBJ2-7; D might be TRBD1 or TRBD2, each matching 6 bases. CDR1 is SQVTM, CDR2 ANQGSEA, per germline. CDR3 length: 13 residues. V dropped 0 bases and J dropped 5 bases, with 11 bases sitting between them. The CDR3 DNA sequence: TGCAGCGTTGAAGATCCCGGGGGCCACGAGCAGTACTTC. Translating it yields CSVEDPGGHEQYF.

At least ten counts were recorded for this clonotype. The CDR3 region has the DNA TGTGCCAGCAGTGTCTCGGGGTTAGGCTACGAGCAGTACTTC. Residues: CASSVSGLGYEQYF. The rearrangement uses TRBV6-1 and TRBJ2-7, with D perhaps matching TRBD2 (5 bases). CDR1 and CDR2 (germline): MNHNS, SASEGT. The length of the CDR3 is 14 residues. Trimming cost V 4 bases and J 3 bases, with 13 bases left between them.

This clonotype was counted only a few times. The chain employs TRBV5-4 and TRBJ2-7; 8 bases match TRBD2. This CDR3 contains 16 residues. The trim removed 3 bases at V and 5 bases at J, leaving 13 bases unmatched. Germline V CDR1 and CDR2: SGHNT, YYREEE (reference sequence). CDR3 in DNA: TGTGCCAGCAGCTCACCGACCGGGACTAGGGAAAACGAGCAGTACTTC. This gives the protein CASSSPTGTRENEQYF.

This clonotype has just a few counts. The V and J genes are TRBV5-1 and TRBJ2-1; tentatively, D is TRBD2 (7 bases). The CDR3 length is 12 residues. V was trimmed by 5 bases and J by 9 bases, leaving 12 bases between them. Germline V gives CDR1 SGHRS, CDR2 YFSETQ. CDR3 in DNA: TGCGCCAGCAGGGGGGAGGGGGGTGAGCAGTTCTTC. It specifies CASRGEGGEQFF.

This clonotype was seen more than once but under ten times. V usage is TRBV2 and J usage is TRBJ2-7; perhaps TRBD1 as D (6 bases). V was shortened by 6 bases and J by 4 bases, with 16 bases between the two germline ends. This CDR3 is built from 14 residues. Germline CDR1 reads SNHLY; CDR2 reads FYNNEI. The CDR3 protein is CASRNTGMKYEQYF. In nucleotides, the CDR3 is TGTGCCAGCAGGAACACAGGGATGAAATACGAGCAGTACTTC.

The table lists this clonotype with a few counts. The V gene is TRBV3-1, the J gene TRBJ2-2; the D is unclear. The CDR3 covers 14 residues. Germline CDR1 and CDR2: LGHDT and YNNKEL (reference sequence). V lost 5 bases to trimming and J lost 1 base, with 8 bases between them. CDR3 in amino acids: CASSTLGNTGELFF. The CDR3 nucleotides are TGTGCCAGCAGCACATTGGGGAACACCGGGGAGCTGTTTTTT. Full variable domain (outside the CDR3, taken from reference TRBV3-1 and TRBJ2-2): DTAVSQTPKYLVTQMGNDKSIKCEQNLGHDTMYWYKQDSKKFLKIMFSYNNKELIINETVPNRFSPKSPDKAHLNLHINSLELGDSAVYFCASSTLGNTGELFFGEGSRLTVL.

This clonotype came up many times. The chain recombines TRBV6-7 with TRBJ1-5; the D is unclear. TRBV6-7 is sorted into the ORF group, with uncertain function. The CDR3 sequence is 13 residues long. V lost 6 bases to trimming and J lost 0 bases, with 6 bases between them. The CDR3 region is CASRVSSNQPQHF. The CDR3 bases are TGTGCCAGCAGGGTTAGTAGCAATCAGCCCCAGCATTTT.

Turning to this clonotype: At one end the junction does not follow the germline gene, possibly because of a read error. CDR3 nucleotide sequence: TGTGCCAGCAGCCTAGCACGGACAGCTACGAACACTGAAGCTTTCTTT. Its translation: CASSLARTATNTEAFF. The V and J genes are TRBV7-2 and TRBJ1-1, with a possible D match to TRBD1 (6 bases). CDR1 and CDR2 (germline): SGHTA, FQGNSA. The CDR3 is made up of 16 amino acids.

The V call is TRBV19, the J call TRBJ1-1; 7 nucleotides line up with TRBD1. The CDR3 length is 15 residues. The trim removed 5 bases at V and 5 bases at J, leaving 11 bases unmatched. Germline CDR1 reads LNHDA; CDR2 reads SQIVND (reference sequence). CDR3 in amino acids: CASSPGQLLGTEAFF. CDR3 DNA: TGTGCCAGTAGTCCGGGACAGCTGCTTGGAACTGAAGCTTTCTTT.

V and J are TRBV29-1 and TRBJ2-1; D perhaps matches TRBD1 (5 bases). The CDR3 is 13 residues long. Germline V lookup: CDR1 SQVTM, CDR2 ANQGSEA. V lost 2 bases and J 3 bases, leaving 8 bases between the germline ends. The CDR3 sequence: CSVERGIYNEQFF. As DNA, the CDR3 is TGCAGCGTTGAAAGGGGAATCTACAATGAGCAGTTCTTC.

This clonotype was seen more than once but under ten times. The V and J genes are TRBV9 and TRBJ2-1; TRBD1 matches 11 bases. The V segment lost 3 bases and the J segment 8 bases; nucleotides outside the gene matches: 7. CDR3 length: 15 residues. Germline V gives CDR1 SGDLS, CDR2 YYNGEE. For the CDR3, the DNA is TGTGCCAGCAGCGGGGGACAGGGGGGGGGCTATGAGCAGTTCTTC. Its translation: CASSGGQGGGYEQFF.

This clonotype showed up just a few times. J is TRBJ1-2 and V is TRBV28; 8 bases agree with TRBD1. The junction had 11 bases not matched to a gene; V was cut back by 5 bases and J by 6 bases. Germline assignment: CDR1 MDHEN and CDR2 SYDVKM. The CDR3 totals 15 residues. CDR3 nucleotide sequence: TGTGCCAGCAGTAAGACAGCAGGGGGCTATAATGGCTACACCTTC. Amino acid sequence: CASSKTAGGYNGYTF.

The chain has TRBV5-5 and TRBJ1-2, with TRBD1 matching over 8 bases. This CDR3 is 13 amino acids long. Germline CDR1 and CDR2: SGHKS and YYEKEE (reference sequence). V shed 3 bases and J 9 bases; nucleotides not matched to a gene: 7. The CDR3 DNA sequence: TGTGCCAGCAGCTCGGGACAGGACAAGAGCTACACCTTC. The encoded protein is CASSSGQDKSYTF. Looking up the rest from reference TRBV5-5 and TRBJ1-2 gives the full variable domain: DAGVTQSPTHLIKTRGQQVTLRCSPISGHKSVSWYQQVLGQGPQFIFQYYEKEERGRGNFPDRFSARQFPNYSSELNVNALLLGDSALYLCASSSGQDKSYTFGSGTRLTVV.

The genes are TRBV7-2 and TRBJ1-1; maybe TRBD1 (6 bases). Trimming took off 1 base at V and 6 bases at J, with 15 bases between the two ends. Germline assignment: CDR1 SGHTA and CDR2 FQGNSA. This CDR3 is 15 amino acids long. This CDR3 reads CASSLVTGIKAEAFF. The CDR3, as DNA: TGTGCCAGCAGCTTAGTAACAGGGATCAAGGCTGAAGCTTTCTTT.

This clonotype has ten or more counts. The chain carries TRBV11-2 and TRBJ2-1; 8 nucleotides line up with TRBD2. With V trimmed by 8 bases and J by 5 bases, 11 bases remained unmatched. The length of the CDR3 is 15 residues. Germline V lookup: CDR1 SGHAT, CDR2 FQNNGV. CDR3 DNA sequence: TGTGCCAGCCGCGCGAGCGGGAGTAGGGACAATGAGCAGTTCTTC. As protein: CASRASGSRDNEQFF. The full variable domain, its missing parts supplied by reference TRBV11-2 and TRBJ2-1, is EAGVAQSPRYKIIEKRQSVAFWCNPISGHATLYWYQQILGQGPKLLIQFQNNGVVDDSQLPKDRFSAERLKGVDSTLKIQPAKLEDSAVYLCASRASGSRDNEQFFGPGTRLTVL.

This clonotype was seen at least ten times. The CDR3 nucleotides read TGCAGTGCTAGATGGTCAAGCGGGCTAGCGTTGGGGAATGAGCAGTTCTTC. Its translation is CSARWSSGLALGNEQFF. V and J are TRBV20-1 and TRBJ2-1; tentative D call: TRBD2 (6 bases). The germline CDR1 and CDR2 sequences are DFQATT and SNEGSKA (reference sequence). The CDR3 has 17 residues. V lost 2 bases and J lost 7, with 24 bases in between.

The rearrangement uses TRBV4-1 and TRBJ1-6, with D possibly matching TRBD1 (5 bases). V was pared by 1 base and J by 0 bases, with 16 bases between. Germline lookup yields CDR1 MGHRA and CDR2 YSYEKL. CDR3 size: 19 residues. The CDR3 DNA follows: TGCGCCAGCAGCCAAGTGACCGGGACCTTGAGCTCCTATAATTCACCCCTCCACTTT. The encoded protein is CASSQVTGTLSSYNSPLHF.

This clonotype was seen repeatedly, ten times or more. V and J are TRBV6-5 and TRBJ2-7; TRBD2 aligns across 8 bases. The CDR3 loop spans 15 amino acids. The J segment lost 3 bases and the V segment lost 4 bases, leaving 8 bases of the junction unmatched. Germline V lookup: CDR1 MNHEY, CDR2 SVGAGI. CDR3 DNA sequence: TGTGCCAGCAGTTCGCAAACTAGCGGCTTCTACGAGCAGTACTTC. It yields the protein CASSSQTSGFYEQYF.

This clonotype was detected a few times. This chain uses TRBV3-1 with TRBJ2-1, with 7 bases that match TRBD1. The CDR3 covers 15 residues. Germline assignment: CDR1 LGHDT and CDR2 YNNKEL (reference sequence). Unmatched junction bases numbered 2, after V lost 3 bases and J lost 0 bases. The CDR3 region is CASSQTGTSYNEQFF. CDR3 bases: TGTGCCAGCAGCCAGACAGGGACCTCCTACAATGAGCAGTTCTTC.

This rearrangement joins TRBV18 to TRBJ1-1, with D possibly being TRBD1 (5 bases). This CDR3 has 13 residues. With 6 bases removed from V and 4 bases from J, the gap between germline ends came to 12 bases. Germline V gene lookup returns CDR1 KGHSH and CDR2 LQKENI. The CDR3: CASSLDKSTEAFF. The DNA for the CDR3 is TGTGCCAGCTCTCTGGACAAGAGCACTGAAGCTTTCTTT.

The table lists this clonotype with many counts. This chain uses TRBV6-8 with TRBJ2-1, with 8 positions matching TRBD2. V gave up 4 bases and J gave up 0 bases; unmatched junction bases: 5. The germline gives CDR1 MNHGY, CDR2 SAAAGT. The CDR3 totals 16 residues. CDR3 in DNA: TGTGCCAGCAGTTTACTAGCGGCAAGCTCCTACAATGAGCAGTTCTTC. It encodes CASSLLAASSYNEQFF.

This chain links TRBV5-6 with TRBJ1-2, with 8 nucleotides matching TRBD1. From germline, CDR1 is SGHDT and CDR2 YYEEEE. V lost 5 bases to trimming and J lost 4 bases; unmatched junction nucleotides: 7. The CDR3 sequence is 14 residues long. DNA for the CDR3: TGTGCCAGCAGATATCAGGGGGCCTTCTATGGCTACACCTTC. Its translation is CASRYQGAFYGYTF.